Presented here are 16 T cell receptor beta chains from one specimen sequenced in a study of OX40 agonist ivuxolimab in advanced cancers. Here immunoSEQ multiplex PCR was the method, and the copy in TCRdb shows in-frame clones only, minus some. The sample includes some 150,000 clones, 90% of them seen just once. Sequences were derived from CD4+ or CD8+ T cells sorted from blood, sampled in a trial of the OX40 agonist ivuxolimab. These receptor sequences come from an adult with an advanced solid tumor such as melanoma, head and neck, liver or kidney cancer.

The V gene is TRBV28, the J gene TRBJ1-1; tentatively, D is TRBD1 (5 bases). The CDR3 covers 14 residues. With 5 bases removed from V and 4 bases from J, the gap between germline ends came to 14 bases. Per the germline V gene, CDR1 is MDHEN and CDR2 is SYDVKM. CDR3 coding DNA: TGTGCCAGCAGTACCCCCGCGGGGGGCACTGAAGCTTTCTTT. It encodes CASSTPAGGTEAFF.

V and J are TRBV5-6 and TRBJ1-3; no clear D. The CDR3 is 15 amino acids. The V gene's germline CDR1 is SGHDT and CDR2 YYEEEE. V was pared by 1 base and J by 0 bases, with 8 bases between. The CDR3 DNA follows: TGTGCCAGCAGCTTGTCGGCAGTCTCTGGAAACACCATATATTTT. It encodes CASSLSAVSGNTIYF.

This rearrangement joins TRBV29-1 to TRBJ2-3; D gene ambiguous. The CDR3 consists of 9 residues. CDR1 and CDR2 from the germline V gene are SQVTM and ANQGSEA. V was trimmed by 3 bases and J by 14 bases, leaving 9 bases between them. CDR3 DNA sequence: TGCAGCGTTGACGACAATACGTATTTT. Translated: CSVDDNTYF.

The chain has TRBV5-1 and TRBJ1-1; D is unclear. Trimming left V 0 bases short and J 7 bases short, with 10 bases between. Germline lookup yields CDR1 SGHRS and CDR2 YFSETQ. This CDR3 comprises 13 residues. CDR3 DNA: TGCGCCAGCAGCTTGGGTAGGAGGAGTGAAGCTTTCTTT. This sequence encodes CASSLGRRSEAFF.

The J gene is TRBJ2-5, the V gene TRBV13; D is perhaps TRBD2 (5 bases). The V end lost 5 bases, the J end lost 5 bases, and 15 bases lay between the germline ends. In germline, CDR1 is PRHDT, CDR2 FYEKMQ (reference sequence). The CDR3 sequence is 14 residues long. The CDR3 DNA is TGTGCCAGCAGCATGCGAGGGTCGAGGGAGACCCAGTACTTC. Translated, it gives CASSMRGSRETQYF.

The chain's CDR3 is CASSQQGLVAEAFF. DNA for the CDR3: TGTGCCAGCAGCCAGCAGGGCCTGGTCGCTGAAGCTTTCTTT. The chain is built from TRBV11-2 and TRBJ1-1; perhaps TRBD1 as D (5 bases). The CDR3 has 14 amino acids. The V gene lost 5 bases and the J gene lost 6 bases, with 16 bases spanning the gap. Germline V gives CDR1 SGHAT, CDR2 FQNNGV.

CDR3 protein: CASSLGDPGDGTGSQYF. CDR3 in DNA: TGTGCCAGCAGCTTGGGGGATCCAGGGGACGGGACGGGGTCGCAGTATTTT. The chain combines TRBV5-6 with TRBJ2-3; weak D call: TRBD1 (6 bases). Germline V gene sequence: CDR1 SGHDT, CDR2 YYEEEE. CDR3 size: 17 residues. V lost 0 bases and J lost 10, with 24 bases in between.

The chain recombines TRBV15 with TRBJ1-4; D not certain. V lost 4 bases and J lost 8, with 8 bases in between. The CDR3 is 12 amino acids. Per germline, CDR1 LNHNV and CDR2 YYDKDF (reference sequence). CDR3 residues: CATSKDGEKLFF. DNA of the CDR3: TGTGCCACCAGCAAAGACGGAGAAAAACTGTTTTTT.

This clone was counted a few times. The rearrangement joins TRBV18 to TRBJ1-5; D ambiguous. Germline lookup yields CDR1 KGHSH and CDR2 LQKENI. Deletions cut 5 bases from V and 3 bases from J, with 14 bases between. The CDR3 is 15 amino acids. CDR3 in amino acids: CASSSNREYNQPQHF. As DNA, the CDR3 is TGTGCCAGCTCATCAAACCGGGAATACAATCAGCCCCAGCATTTT. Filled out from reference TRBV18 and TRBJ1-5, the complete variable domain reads NAGVMQNPRHLVRRRGQEARLRCSPMKGHSHVYWYRQLPEEGLKFMVYLQKENIIDESGMPKERFSAEFPKEGPSILRIQQVVRGDSAAYFCASSSNREYNQPQHFGDGTRLSIL.

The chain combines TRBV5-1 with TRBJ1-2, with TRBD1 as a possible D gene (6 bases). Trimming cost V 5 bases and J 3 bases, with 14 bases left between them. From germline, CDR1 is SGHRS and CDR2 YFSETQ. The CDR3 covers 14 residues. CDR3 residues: CASSSPDSDYGYTF. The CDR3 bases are TGCGCCAGCAGTAGTCCGGACAGTGACTATGGCTACACCTTC.

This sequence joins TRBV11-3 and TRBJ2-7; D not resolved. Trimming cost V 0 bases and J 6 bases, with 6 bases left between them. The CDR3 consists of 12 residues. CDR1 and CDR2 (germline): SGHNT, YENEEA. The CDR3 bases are TGTGCCAGCAGCTTAGATGCGCGCGAGCAGTACTTC. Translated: CASSLDAREQYF.

CDR3 loop: CASSLAPGGRYEQYF. The CDR3 DNA follows: TGTGCCAGCAGCTTAGCGCCCGGAGGTCGGTACGAGCAGTACTTC. The rearrangement uses TRBV7-2 and TRBJ2-5; D perhaps matches TRBD2 (5 bases). The J call is uncertain, as TRBJ2-7 better fits the DNA end. The CDR3 totals 15 residues. CDR1 is SGHTA, CDR2 FQGNSA, per germline.

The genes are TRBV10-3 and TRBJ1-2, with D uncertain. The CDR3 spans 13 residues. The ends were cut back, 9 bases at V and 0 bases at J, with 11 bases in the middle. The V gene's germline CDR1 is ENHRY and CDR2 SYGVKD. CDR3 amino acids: CAIGYRANYGYTF. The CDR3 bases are TGTGCCATAGGATACCGAGCTAACTATGGCTACACCTTC.

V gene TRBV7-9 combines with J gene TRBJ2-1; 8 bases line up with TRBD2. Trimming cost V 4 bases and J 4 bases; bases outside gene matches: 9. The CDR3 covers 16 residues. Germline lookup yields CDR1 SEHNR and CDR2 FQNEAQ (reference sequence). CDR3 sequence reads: CASSSTDGRAYNEQFF. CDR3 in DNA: TGTGCCAGCAGCTCAACGGACGGGAGGGCTTACAATGAGCAGTTCTTC.

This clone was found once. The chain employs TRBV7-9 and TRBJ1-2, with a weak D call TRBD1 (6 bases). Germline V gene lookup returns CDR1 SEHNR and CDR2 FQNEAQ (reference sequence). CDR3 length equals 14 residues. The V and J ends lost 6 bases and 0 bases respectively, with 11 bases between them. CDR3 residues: CASSLQGANYGYTF. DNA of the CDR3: TGTGCCAGCAGTCTACAGGGAGCTAACTATGGCTACACCTTC.

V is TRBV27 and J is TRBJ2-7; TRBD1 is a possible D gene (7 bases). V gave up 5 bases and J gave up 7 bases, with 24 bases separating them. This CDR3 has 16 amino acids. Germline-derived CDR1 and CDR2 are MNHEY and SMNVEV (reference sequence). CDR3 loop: CASSVARSDRAGEQYF. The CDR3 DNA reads TGTGCCAGCAGTGTTGCGCGGTCCGACAGGGCGGGAGAGCAGTACTTC.